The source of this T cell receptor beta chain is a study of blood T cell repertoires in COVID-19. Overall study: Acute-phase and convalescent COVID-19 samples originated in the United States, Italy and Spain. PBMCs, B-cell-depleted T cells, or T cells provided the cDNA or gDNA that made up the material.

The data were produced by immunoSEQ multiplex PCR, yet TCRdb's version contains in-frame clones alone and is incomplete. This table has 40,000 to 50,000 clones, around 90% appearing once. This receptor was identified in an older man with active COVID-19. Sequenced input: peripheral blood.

The CDR3 is CASSQGQGIYEQYF. CDR3 DNA sequence: TGTGCCAGCAGCCAAGGACAGGGAATATACGAGCAGTACTTC. This rearrangement joins TRBV6-6 to TRBJ2-7; TRBD1 matches at 8 bases. This CDR3 comprises 14 residues. Germline trimming cut 6 bases from V and 4 bases from J; bases unmatched to any gene: 8. Per germline, CDR1 MNHNY and CDR2 SVGAGI (reference sequence).